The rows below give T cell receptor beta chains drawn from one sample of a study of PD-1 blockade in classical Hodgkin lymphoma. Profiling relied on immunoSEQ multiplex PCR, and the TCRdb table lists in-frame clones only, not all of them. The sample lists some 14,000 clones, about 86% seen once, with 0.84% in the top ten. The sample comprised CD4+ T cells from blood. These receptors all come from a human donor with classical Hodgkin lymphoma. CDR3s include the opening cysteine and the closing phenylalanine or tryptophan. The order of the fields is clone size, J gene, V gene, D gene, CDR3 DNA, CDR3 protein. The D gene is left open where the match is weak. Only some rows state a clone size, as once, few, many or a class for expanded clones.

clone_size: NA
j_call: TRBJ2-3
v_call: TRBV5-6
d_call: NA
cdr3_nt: TGTGCCAGCAGACTTGGCCCCTCACTCGTCACAGATACGCAGTATTTT
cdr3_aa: CASRLGPSLVTDTQYF

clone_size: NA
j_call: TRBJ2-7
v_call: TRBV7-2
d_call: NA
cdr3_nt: TGTGCCAGCAGCTTAGAGCGGTACGGCGAGCAGTACTTC
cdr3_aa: CASSLERYGEQYF

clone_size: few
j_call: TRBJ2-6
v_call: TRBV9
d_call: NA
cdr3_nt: TGTGCCAGCAGCCTCCTTGGGGACTCTGGGGCCAACGTCCTGACTTTC
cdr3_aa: CASSLLGDSGANVLTF

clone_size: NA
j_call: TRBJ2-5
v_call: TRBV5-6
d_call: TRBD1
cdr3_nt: TGTGCCAGCAGCTCCTTACAGGGGCGGCAAGAGACCCAGTACTTC
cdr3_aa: CASSSLQGRQETQYF

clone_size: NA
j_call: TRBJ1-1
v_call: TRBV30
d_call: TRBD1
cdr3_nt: TGTGCCTGGAGCTTAAGGAGGGACAGGGTCTACTTCACTGAAGCTTTCTTT
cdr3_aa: CAWSLRRDRVYFTEAFF

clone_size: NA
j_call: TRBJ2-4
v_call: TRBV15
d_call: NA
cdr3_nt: TGTGCCACCATGGAGGGAGGAGGGGCCAAAAACATTCAGTACTTC
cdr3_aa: CATMEGGGAKNIQYF

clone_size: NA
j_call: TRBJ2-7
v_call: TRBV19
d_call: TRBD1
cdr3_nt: TGTGCCAGTAGTCTCCGGGACAGGGGTTACGAGCAGTACTTC
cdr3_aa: CASSLRDRGYEQYF

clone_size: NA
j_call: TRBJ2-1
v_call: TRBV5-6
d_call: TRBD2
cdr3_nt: TGTGCCAGCAGCTTGGGGGGAGGGCCTATAGGGGAGCAGTTCTTC
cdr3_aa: CASSLGGGPIGEQFF

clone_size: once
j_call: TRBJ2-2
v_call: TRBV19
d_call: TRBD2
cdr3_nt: TGTGCCAGTAGTAGGTTATCTGCGGGAGGCACCGGGGAGCTGTTTTTT
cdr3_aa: CASSRLSAGGTGELFF

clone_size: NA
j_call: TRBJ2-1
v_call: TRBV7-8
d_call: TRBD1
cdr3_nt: TGTGCCAGCAGCGTTATCGCCCGGGGGACAGGGGGAAGGTACAATGAGCAGTTCTTC
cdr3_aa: CASSVIARGTGGRYNEQFF

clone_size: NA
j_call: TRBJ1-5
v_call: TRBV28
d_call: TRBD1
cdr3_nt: TGTGCCAGCAACACCCCAGGGGGTCAGCCCCAGCATTTT
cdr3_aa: CASNTPGGQPQHF

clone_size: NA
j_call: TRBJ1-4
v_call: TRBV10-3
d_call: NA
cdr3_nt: TGTGCCATCAGTTCGACACAGGGTGAGGGTGAAAAACTGTTTTTT
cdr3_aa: CAISSTQGEGEKLFF

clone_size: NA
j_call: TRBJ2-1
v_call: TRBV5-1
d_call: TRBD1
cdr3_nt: TGCGCCAGCAGCTGGGGACAGTACAATGAGCAGTTCTTC
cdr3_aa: CASSWGQYNEQFF